This T cell receptor (beta chain) derives from a study of blood T cell repertoires in COVID-19. Study as a whole: T cells, B-cell-depleted T cells, or PBMCs provided the cDNA or gDNA that served as material.

As to this clone: This sample also contains other DNA sequences that code for the same CDR3.

Original analysis: Amplified reference gene primers provided the basis for estimating nucleated cell counts. The data were produced by immunoSEQ multiplex PCR, yet TCRdb's version contains in-frame clones alone and is incomplete. V, J and clone size derive from that table, while D and trimming were established from the DNA sequence. The table records 200,000 or so clones, around 81% of them present only once. Germline V gives CDR1 SGHNT, CDR2 YYREEE (reference sequence). The V and J ends lost 0 bases and 7 bases, in that order; junction bases with no gene match: 3. The CDR3 has 14 residues. Material for sequencing was peripheral blood. The origin of this receptor is a man in his sixties with COVID-19, enrolled during active disease. The V gene is TRBV5-4, the J gene TRBJ1-4; 7 bases are shared with TRBD1. CDR3 residues: CASSLDRGAEKLFF. The CDR3 nucleotides are TGTGCCAGCAGCTTGGACAGGGGCGCTGAAAAACTGTTTTTT.